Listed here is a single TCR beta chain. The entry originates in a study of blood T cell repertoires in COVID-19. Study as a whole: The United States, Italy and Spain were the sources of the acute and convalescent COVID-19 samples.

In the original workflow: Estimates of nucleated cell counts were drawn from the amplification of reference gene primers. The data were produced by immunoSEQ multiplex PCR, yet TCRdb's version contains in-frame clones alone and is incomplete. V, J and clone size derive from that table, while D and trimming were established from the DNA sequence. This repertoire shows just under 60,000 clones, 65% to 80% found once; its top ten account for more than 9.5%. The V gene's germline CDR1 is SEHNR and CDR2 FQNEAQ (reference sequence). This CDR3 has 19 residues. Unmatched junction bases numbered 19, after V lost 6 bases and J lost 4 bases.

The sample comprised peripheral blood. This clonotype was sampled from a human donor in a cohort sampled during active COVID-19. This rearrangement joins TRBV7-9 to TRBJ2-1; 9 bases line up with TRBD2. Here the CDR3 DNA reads TGTGCCAGCAGTCCTAACAAGGGGGCTAGCGGGATCACGTACAATGAGCAGTTCTTC. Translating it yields CASSPNKGASGITYNEQFF. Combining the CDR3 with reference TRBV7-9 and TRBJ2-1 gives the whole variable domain DTGVSQNPRHKITKRGQNVTFRCDPISEHNRLYWYRQTLGQGPEFLTYFQNEAQLEKSRLLSDRFSAERPKGSFSTLEIQRTEQGDSAMYLCASSPNKGASGITYNEQFFGPGTRLTVL.